This T cell receptor beta chain was sequenced in a study of blood T cells in healthy people across ages (dated by TCRdb to between 2014 and 2017). Regarding the study in general: In model experiments, template switching captured roughly one uniquely barcoded TCR beta cDNA molecule for every two T cells. To track age-related changes in TCR beta repertoire diversity, the study relied on deep sequencing normalized with unique cDNA molecular identifiers. For two donors (one aged 18 to 29 and one aged 80 or older), the study analyzed two additional independent replicas of 1 million unique cDNA reads from the same blood draw. To avoid experimental bias, donors of different ages were randomly spread across the sequencing lanes. The donors were split into four age groups: young (average about 15 years), middle-aged (about 40), aged (approximately 60) and long-lived (under 85). What the work shows at the level of the full study, not this receptor alone: Because donor CMV infection status was unknown, age-related changes in expanded clonotypes were potentially confounded. Since profiling was done on bulk unsorted PBMCs, naive and antigen-experienced compartments could not be conclusively compared. Total diversity estimates from one million sequenced T cells were considered lower bounds and underestimates. Observed TCR beta diversity per million T cells fell roughly linearly with age, and a significant reduction was already apparent by age approximately 41. Compared with the aged group, the long-lived group had more naive CD4+ T cells, fewer expanded clones and increased TCR diversity, a pattern suggesting age selection. A strong correlation was found between observed TCR beta diversity and the percentage of naive T cells measured by flow cytometry.

CDR1 and CDR2, per the germline V gene, are SGHTS and YDEGEE. Trimming costs V 0 bases and J 4 bases, and their ends lie 11 bases apart. The CDR3 covers 15 residues, taking in both the cysteine and the phenylalanine. Just CDR3 DNA is preserved here, 45 bases in frame from base 1. The donors were a few dozen Caucasian individuals from Russia, aged roughly 6 to 100 years, who were systemically healthy. Around 10 milliliters of peripheral blood were drawn from each donor into EDTA-treated Vacutainer tubes. Ficoll-Paque density-gradient centrifugation was used to isolate PBMCs, with at least 7 million per sample. Trizol reagent was used to extract total RNA from PBMCs, with at least 6 micrograms per sample. For every donor, an aliquot of PBMCs went through flow cytometry to measure the percentages of naive CD45RAhigh/CD27high T cells. A remark on this clonotype: It has no known antigen specificity. There are no base qualities to consult, and no much larger clone falls within one base.

Libraries were prepared through 5' RACE. The instrument was an Illumina HiSeq 2500. A second PCR of about 6 to 12 cycles was run with a J-beta primer mix and a sample-barcoded 5' primer. A unique molecular identifier was introduced onto each TCR beta cDNA molecule by a template-switch 5' adaptor carrying 12 random nucleotides. At least 3 million CDR3-containing paired-end reads were obtained from each sample. First-strand cDNA synthesis was performed from all RNA using the Mint cDNA synthesis kit, with priming by a TRBC-specific oligonucleotide. After uracil-DNA glycosylase treatment, a first 18-cycle PCR used universal primers M1SS and BC2_uni_R on all cDNA. For the original study's pipeline: Normalization of each sample was performed by random selection of 1 million high-quality reads, each carrying a distinct molecular identifier. Instead of being binned into consensus sequences, reads that shared molecular identifiers were thrown out. MiTCR, run with a Q25 quality threshold and the strictest error-elimination algorithm, handled CDR3 identification, clonotype clustering and error correction. Lower-bound total TCR beta diversity was estimated with a nonparametric unseen species model using Euler transformation. The public sequencing data were trimmed at Q25 with fastp and processed into clonotypes with MiXCR by TCRdb, which kept only in-frame beta chains. Identical CDR3 proteins give one entry, which carries the most common genes and DNA. These V and J calls rely on TCRdb rather than the paper's analysis. This sample lists some 920,000 distinct CDR3 sequences; roughly 50% were detected once. 20% to 25% of the sample is held by the ten biggest clonotypes.

This clonotype was sampled from a woman aged 55-70 years in good health. Sequencing input: blood. This receptor chain uses TRBV5-8 and TRBJ1-3; TRBD1 is possibly the D segment (6 matching bases). The sequence in DNA is TGTGCCAGCAGCTTGGGAACAGGGTTCGGAAACACCATATATTTT. Protein translation: CASSLGTGFGNTIYF. Joined to the reference TRBV5-8 and TRBJ1-3 proteins, this CDR3 gives the full variable domain: EAGVTQSPTHLIKTRGQQATLRCSPISGHTSVYWYQQALGLGLQFLLWYDEGEERNRGNFPPRFSGRQFPNYSSELNVNALELEDSALYLCASSLGTGFGNTIYFGEGSWLTVV.